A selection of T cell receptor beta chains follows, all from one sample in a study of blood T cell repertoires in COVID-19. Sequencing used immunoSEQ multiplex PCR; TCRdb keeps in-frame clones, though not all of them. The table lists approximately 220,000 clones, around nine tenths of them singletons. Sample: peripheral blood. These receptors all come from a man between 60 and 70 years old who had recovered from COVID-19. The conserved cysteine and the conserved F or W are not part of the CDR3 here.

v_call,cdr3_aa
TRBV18,ASSKGGTGSSHEKLF
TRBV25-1,ASTLYGGGELF
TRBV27,ASSLGYPGTEAF
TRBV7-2,ASSPDKGTEAF
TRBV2,ASRAGTDNEQF
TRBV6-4,ASSILAGSPYEQY
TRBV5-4,ASSLGVQNNSPLH
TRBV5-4,ASSLGGLGNQPQH
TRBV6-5,ASRADRGRDTEAF
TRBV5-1,ASSLVTGGIGYQETQY
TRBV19,ASHKGGDYGYT
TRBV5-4,ASSLDQGAFSPLH
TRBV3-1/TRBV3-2,ASSQEKGIRGNTIY
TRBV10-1,ASSETSGRAHNEQF
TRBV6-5,ASRWTGGFGYT
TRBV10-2,ASSPRLLSSYEQY
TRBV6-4,ASSDHLQGLAGIPSSYEQY
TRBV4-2,ASSQEEQGDGANVLT
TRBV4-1,ASSQDRASGISYNEQF
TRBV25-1,ASSEPTGWETEAF
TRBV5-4,ASSPWTSGRSGETQY